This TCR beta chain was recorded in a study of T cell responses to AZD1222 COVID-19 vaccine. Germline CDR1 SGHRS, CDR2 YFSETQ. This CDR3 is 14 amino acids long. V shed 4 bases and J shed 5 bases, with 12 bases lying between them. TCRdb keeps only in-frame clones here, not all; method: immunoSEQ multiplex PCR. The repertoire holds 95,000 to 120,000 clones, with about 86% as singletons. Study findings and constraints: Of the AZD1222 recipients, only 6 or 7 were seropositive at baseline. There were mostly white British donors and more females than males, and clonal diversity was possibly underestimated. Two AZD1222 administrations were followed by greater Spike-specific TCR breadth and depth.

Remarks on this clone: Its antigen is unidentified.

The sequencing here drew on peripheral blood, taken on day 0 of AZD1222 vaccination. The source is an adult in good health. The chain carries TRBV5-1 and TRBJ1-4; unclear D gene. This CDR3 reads CASSPETLNEKLFF. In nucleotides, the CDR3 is TGCGCCAGCAGCCCCGAGACTCTAAATGAAAAACTGTTTTTT.